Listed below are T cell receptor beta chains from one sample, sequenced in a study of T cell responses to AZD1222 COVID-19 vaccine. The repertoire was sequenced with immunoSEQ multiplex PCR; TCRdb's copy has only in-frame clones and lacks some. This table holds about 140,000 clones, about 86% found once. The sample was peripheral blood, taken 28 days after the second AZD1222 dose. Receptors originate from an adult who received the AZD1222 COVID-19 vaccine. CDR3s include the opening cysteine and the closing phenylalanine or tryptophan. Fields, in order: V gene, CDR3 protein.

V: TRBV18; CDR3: CASSPPVETSGANVLTF
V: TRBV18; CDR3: CASRQGAPDTQYF
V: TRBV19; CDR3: CASSIAGGPGETQYF
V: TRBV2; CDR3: CASNGRQGLTEAFF
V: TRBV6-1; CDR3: CASSEIFPLDRGYTF
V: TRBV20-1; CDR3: CSSDFYNEQFF
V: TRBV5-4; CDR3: CASSGDSFPGNTIYF
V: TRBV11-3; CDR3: CASSLAPGPRTEAFF
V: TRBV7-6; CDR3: CASSSDTNTEAFF
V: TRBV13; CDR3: CASSLLGQGSPLHF
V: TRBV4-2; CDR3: CAKVVGEGRTDTQYF
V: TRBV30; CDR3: CAWSVGGTGPPWEQYF
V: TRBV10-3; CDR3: CAISESTVGATEAFF
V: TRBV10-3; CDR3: CAISGGTSYNEQFF
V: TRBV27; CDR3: CASSSSGNIQYF
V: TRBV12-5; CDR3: CVTPPSQNQPQHF
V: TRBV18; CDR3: CASSPGQATSGNTIYF
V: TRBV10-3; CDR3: CAITDRAANYGYTF
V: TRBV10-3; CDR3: CAIRDIMAGIGELFF
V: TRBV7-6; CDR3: CASSLGEAARYTF
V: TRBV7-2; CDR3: CASRRTSGAGGTDTQYF
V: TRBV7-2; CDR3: CASSPLAGAAEQYF
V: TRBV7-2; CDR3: CASSPGGQSHIQYF
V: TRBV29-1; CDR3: CSVLGGAKEAFF
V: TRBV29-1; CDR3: CSVEVQNGYTF
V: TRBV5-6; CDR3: CASSPTGSGNTIYF
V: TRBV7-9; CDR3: CASNGRTEEQYF
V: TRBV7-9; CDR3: CASSLGQGAATEAFF
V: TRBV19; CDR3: CASTRLGANYGYTF
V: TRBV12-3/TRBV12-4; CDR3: CASKEGVKYEQYF
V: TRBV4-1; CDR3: CASSQDMGQGRRPQHF
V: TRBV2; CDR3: CASTGDRNTEAFF
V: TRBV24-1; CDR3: CATSDLQDGAGPVDTQYF
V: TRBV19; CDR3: CASSILGSGYTF
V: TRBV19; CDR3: CASSLTANTEAFF
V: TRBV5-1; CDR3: CASSVQGAGYGYTF
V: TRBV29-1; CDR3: CSVVTRWTGELFF
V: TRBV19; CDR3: CASTGPMNTEAFF
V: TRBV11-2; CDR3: CASSLGPGTYEQYF
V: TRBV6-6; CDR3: CASITAEAYNSPLHF
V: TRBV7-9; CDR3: CASSLEASNQPQHF
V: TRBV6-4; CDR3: CASSWTAEGELFF
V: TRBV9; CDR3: CASSVARPADTQYF
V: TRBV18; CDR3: CASSPAGPYEQYF
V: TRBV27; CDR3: CASGYRDQPQHF
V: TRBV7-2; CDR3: CASSSRLAGLYNEQFF
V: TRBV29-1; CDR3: CSVGVVVRNEQFF
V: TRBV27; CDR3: CASSLRTGSIYEQYF
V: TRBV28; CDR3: CASSPRNFWQPQHF
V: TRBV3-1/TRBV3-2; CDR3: CASSPMTVSGNTIYF
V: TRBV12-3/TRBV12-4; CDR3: CASSFSAVNEQFF
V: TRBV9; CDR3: CASSGQTAVGGTGFYNEQFF
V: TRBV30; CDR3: CAWSVSRTNYGYTF
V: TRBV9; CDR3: CASSSMLAGGLTDTQYF